This T cell receptor (beta chain) was identified in a study of blood T cell repertoires in COVID-19 (dated by TCRdb to 2020 to 2021). Describing the broader study: Samples covering the acute and convalescent phases of COVID-19 were provided by collaborators in the United States, Italy and Spain. HLA class I and class II types, where available, came from metadata supplied by the sample provider rather than from assay-based typing. The material from the prospective study consisted of cDNA or gDNA derived from T cells, B-cell-depleted T cells, or PBMCs. A freely available public database, intended as a resource for researchers studying the immune response to SARS-CoV-2, is where the repertoires were released. Deeply sampled blood TCRbeta repertoires from subjects exposed to, actively infected with, or recovered from COVID-19 were included in the dataset. Sample metadata almost always included a de-identified subject ID, COVID-19 status, age in years and sex. Samples were obtained from the ongoing ImmuneRACE study (first 160 participants) and from 1,000 to 1,500 subjects provided by 6 global collaborators. The paper as a whole reports these results and caveats: The amount of clinical and demographic metadata varied by source and participant and was provided uncurated.

CDR1 and CDR2 are drawn from the germline V gene: SGDLS, YYNGEE. The junction shows trimming of 0 bases on V and 2 bases on J, plus 9 bases between the germline ends. Its CDR3 holds 15 amino acids, cysteine through phenylalanine. This entry keeps only the CDR3 DNA: 45 bases, framed from base 1. TCRbeta CDR3 regions were amplified from genomic DNA by means of the immunoSEQ Assay, a bias-controlled multiplex PCR. The source study handled its data this way. The number of nucleated cells in each sample was estimated by amplification of reference gene primers within the assay. To quantify the absolute abundance of each unique TCRbeta CDR3 rearrangement, sequence reads were collapsed and filtered. For each sample, productive Simpson clonality was calculated as the square root of Simpson's diversity index across productive rearrangements. The table was pulled from immuneACCESS by TCRdb, which kept in-frame rearrangements only. Such tables lose some clones; where checked, under half of the loss comes from unresolved V genes, and the rest has no known cause. V and J calls and clone size are as listed in that table; D and trimming were resolved from the DNA. Present in this sample are 190,000 or so clones, about 87% of which were seen just once. Of the sample, about 1% falls within the top ten clones.

Samples from volunteer blood donors who had recovered from COVID-19 were contributed by a second Seattle source. Whole blood was collected in K2EDTA tubes by collaborating institutions according to the institutions' own protocols. For TCRbeta analysis, collaborators shipped samples in one of three forms: frozen whole blood, isolated PBMCs, or DNA extracted from either of those sample types. Concerning this clone itself: This clone's antigen is unknown. No much larger clone exists at a distance of one base, and base qualities are not known.

This clonotype was sampled from a woman aged 18 to 35 who had recovered from COVID-19. This receptor chain uses TRBV9 and TRBJ1-5; no confident D gene assignment can be made. Sequenced sample: peripheral blood. CDR3 protein: CASSVGGAGNQPQHF. The bases are TGTGCCAGCAGCGTAGGAGGTGCGGGCAATCAGCCCCAGCATTTT.